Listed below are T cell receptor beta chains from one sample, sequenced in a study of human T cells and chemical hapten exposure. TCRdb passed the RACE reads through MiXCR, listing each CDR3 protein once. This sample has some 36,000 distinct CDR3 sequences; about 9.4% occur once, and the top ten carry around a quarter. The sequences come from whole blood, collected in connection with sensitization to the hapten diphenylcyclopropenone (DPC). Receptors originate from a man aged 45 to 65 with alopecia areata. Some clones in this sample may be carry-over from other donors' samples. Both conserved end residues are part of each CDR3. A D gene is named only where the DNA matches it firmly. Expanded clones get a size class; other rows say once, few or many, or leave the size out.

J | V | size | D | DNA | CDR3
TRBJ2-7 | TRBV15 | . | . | TGTGCCACCAGCAGAGACCTATATTACGAGCAGTACTTC | CATSRDLYYEQYF
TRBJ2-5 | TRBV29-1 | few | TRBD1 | TGCAGCGTTGTACGACAGGGGGCCCAAGAGACCCAGTACTTC | CSVVRQGAQETQYF
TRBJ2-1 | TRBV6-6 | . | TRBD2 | TGTGCCAGCAGTAAGGGACTAGCGGGATTTAACCAGAATGAGCAGTTCTTC | CASSKGLAGFNQNEQFF
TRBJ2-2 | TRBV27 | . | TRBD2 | TGTGCCAGCAGTTTATCCCTAGCGGCCGGGGAGCTGTTTTTT | CASSLSLAAGELFF
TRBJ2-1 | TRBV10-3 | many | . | TGTGCCATCAGTGAAAGTTTCAATGAGCAGTTCTTC | CAISESFNEQFF
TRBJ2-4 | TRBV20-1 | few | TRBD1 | TGCAGTGCTAGGGACTGGACAGGAGAAAACATTCAGTACTTC | CSARDWTGENIQYF
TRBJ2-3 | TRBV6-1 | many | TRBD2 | TGTGCCAGCAGTGGTTCCGGGACTAGCGGAGAGAGTACGCAGTATTTT | CASSGSGTSGESTQYF
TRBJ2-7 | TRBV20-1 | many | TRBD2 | TGCAGTGCGCCCGCTAGCGGGTCAGGCGAGCAGTACTTC | CSAPASGSGEQYF
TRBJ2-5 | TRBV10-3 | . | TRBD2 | TGTGCCATCAGTGAGTCGAGTTCGAGCGGGAGGACCCAGTACTTC | CAISESSSSGRTQYF
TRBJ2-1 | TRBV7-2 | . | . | TGTGCCAGCAGCTTTGTCAATGAGCAGTTCTTC | CASSFVNEQFF
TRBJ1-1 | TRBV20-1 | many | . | TGCAGTGCAGATCCGGGACAGAACACTGAAGCTTTCTTT | CSADPGQNTEAFF
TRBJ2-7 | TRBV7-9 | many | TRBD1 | TGTGCCAGCAGCCTTTGGACAGGGGGCGCGGTGCAGTACTTC | CASSLWTGGAVQYF
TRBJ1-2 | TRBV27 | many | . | TGTGCCAGCAGAACGGTCAAGGAGGGAAACTATGGCTACACCTTC | CASRTVKEGNYGYTF
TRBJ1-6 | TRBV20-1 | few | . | TGCAGTGCTTCCCCGCAGGGTTCACCCCTCCACTTT | CSASPQGSPLHF
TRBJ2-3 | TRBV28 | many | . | TGTGCCAGCAGTCTATGGAAAGGACAGCCTTCAACTAGCACAGATACGCAGTATTTT | CASSLWKGQPSTSTDTQYF
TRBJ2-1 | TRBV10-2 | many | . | TGCGCCAGCAGGGGGGGACATTCCTCCTACAATGAGCAGTTCTTC | CASRGGHSSYNEQFF
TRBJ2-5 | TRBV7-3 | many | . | TGTGCCAGCAGCTTATTCGGCAGGGAAGAGACCCAGTACTTC | CASSLFGREETQYF
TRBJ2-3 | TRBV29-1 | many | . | TGTGCTTCGGGGATGCTTTACACAGATACGCAGTATTTT | CASGMLYTDTQYF
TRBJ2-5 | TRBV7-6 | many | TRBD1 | TGTGCCAGCACCCCCGACAGGGGAACAGAGACCCAGTACTTC | CASTPDRGTETQYF
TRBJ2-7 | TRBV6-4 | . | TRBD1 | TGTGCCAGCAGTGACTCTAGGGGGCAGATCTACGAGCAGTACTTC | CASSDSRGQIYEQYF
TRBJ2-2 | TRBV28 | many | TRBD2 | TGTGCCAGCAGTATCGGACTAGCGGGTAGCACCGGGGAGCTGTTTTTT | CASSIGLAGSTGELFF
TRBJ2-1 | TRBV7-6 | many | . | TGTGCCAGCAGCTCCCCACTGCGGGACCCCTACAATGAGCAGTTCTTC | CASSSPLRDPYNEQFF
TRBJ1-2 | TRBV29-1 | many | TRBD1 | TGCAGCGTTGCAAGGGACAGGTCCCTCTATGGCTACACCTTC | CSVARDRSLYGYTF
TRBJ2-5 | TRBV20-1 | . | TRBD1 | TGCAGTGCCAGGACAGGGTACCAAGAGACCCAGTACTTC | CSARTGYQETQYF
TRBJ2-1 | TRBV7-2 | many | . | TGTGCCAGCAGCCCACGGAGGTACAATGAGCAGTTCTTC | CASSPRRYNEQFF